This T cell receptor beta chain was recorded in a study of blood T cell repertoires in COVID-19. Study-wide context: Sites in the United States, Italy and Spain provided acute and convalescent COVID-19 samples. From T cells, B-cell-depleted T cells, or PBMCs came the material, which was cDNA or gDNA.

Authors' analysis steps: Reference gene primers were amplified, and this amplification served to estimate nucleated cell counts. The protocol was immunoSEQ multiplex PCR, while the TCRdb copy is restricted to in-frame clones and leaves out a portion. For V, J and clone size, that table is used; D and trimming come from the DNA. This table holds about 180,000 clones, roughly three quarters found once. Looked up from germline, CDR1 is LNHDA and CDR2 is SQIVND (reference sequence). The trim removed 5 bases at V and 6 bases at J, leaving 7 bases unmatched. CDR3 length: 14 residues. Seattle's enrolled individuals joined amid active infection and were then monitored longitudinally.

The receptor's source is a woman of 80 years or more with COVID-19, enrolled during active disease. Material: peripheral blood. The chain employs TRBV19 and TRBJ2-1; 7 bases match TRBD1. CDR3 DNA: TGTGCCAGTAGTCCGAGACAGGGATCCAATGAGCAGTTCTTC. Encoded protein: CASSPRQGSNEQFF. The full variable domain, rest sourced from reference TRBV19 and TRBJ2-1, is DGGITQSPKYLFRKEGQNVTLSCEQNLNHDAMYWYRQDPGQGLRLIYYSQIVNDFQKGDIAEGYSVSREKKESFPLTVTSAQKNPTAFYLCASSPRQGSNEQFFGPGTRLTVL.